Below are 21 T cell receptor beta chains sequenced from a single sample in a study of T cell repertoires in cytomegalovirus infection. TCRdb passed the reads through MiXCR, listing each CDR3 protein once. Altogether fewer than 250,000 distinct CDR3 sequences are present, 22% being singletons, with the ten largest covering over 15%. The sequenced sample consisted of CD8+ T cells from PBMCs. The receptors were sampled from a human donor in good health (CMV status not recorded). Some clones in this sample may be carry-over from other donors' samples.

This clonotype was recorded at least ten times. The chain couples TRBV7-8 to TRBJ1-1, with a tentative D call TRBD1 (5 bases). V lost 2 bases and J lost 1, with 17 bases in between. The CDR3 runs to 17 residues. Per the germline V gene, CDR1 is SGHVS and CDR2 is FQNEAQ. The CDR3 protein is CASSLYVSQGQNTEAFF. CDR3 sequence (DNA): TGTGCCAGCAGCTTATATGTCTCCCAGGGCCAGAACACTGAAGCTTTCTTT.

This clonotype was detected many times. The CDR3 DNA reads as TGTGCCAGCAGCCCCCCCGGGTGGCAAGCTTTCTTT. Translating gives CASSPPGWQAFF. The chain links TRBV7-2 to TRBJ1-1; no definite D call. In germline, CDR1 is SGHTA, CDR2 FQGNSA. This CDR3 has 12 amino acids. The ends were cut back, 5 bases at V and 9 bases at J, with 13 bases in the middle.

The chain combines TRBV7-2 with TRBJ1-4, with D unresolved. The CDR3 length is 13 residues. Deletions cut 0 bases from V and 7 bases from J, with 6 bases between. CDR1 is SGHTA and CDR2 is FQGNSA in the germline V gene. This chain's CDR3 is CASSLARFEKLFF. The CDR3 nucleotides are TGTGCCAGCAGCTTAGCCCGGTTTGAAAAACTGTTTTTT.

The J gene is TRBJ2-1, the V gene TRBV24-1; D gene unclear. CDR3 size: 14 residues. V gave up 5 bases and J gave up 5 bases, with 12 bases separating them. Germline lookup yields CDR1 KGHDR and CDR2 SFDVKD. The CDR3: CATSGRPPDNEQFF. The CDR3 DNA reads as TGTGCCACCAGTGGACGACCCCCGGACAATGAGCAGTTCTTC.

This clonotype was observed a few times. The chain has TRBV7-9 and TRBJ2-1, with 13 bases that match TRBD2. This CDR3 is built from 14 residues. The V segment lost 7 bases and the J segment 4 bases; nucleotides outside the gene matches: 1. Germline V gives CDR1 SEHNR, CDR2 FQNEAQ (reference sequence). CDR3 sequence reads: CASKGLAGYNEQFF. The CDR3 bases are TGTGCCAGCAAGGGACTAGCGGGGTACAATGAGCAGTTCTTC. The entire variable domain, with the rest obtained from reference TRBV7-9 and TRBJ2-1, is as follows: DTGVSQNPRHKITKRGQNVTFRCDPISEHNRLYWYRQTLGQGPEFLTYFQNEAQLEKSRLLSDRFSAERPKGSFSTLEIQRTEQGDSAMYLCASKGLAGYNEQFFGPGTRLTVL.

At least ten counts were recorded for this clonotype. The V and J genes are TRBV7-2 and TRBJ2-7, with 7 bases identical to TRBD1. This CDR3 comprises 18 residues. Losses at the gene ends were 2 bases for V and 2 bases for J; bases not matched to a gene: 15. Germline assignment: CDR1 SGHTA and CDR2 FQGNSA. The CDR3 region is CASSLIPLDRAATYEQYF. In DNA, the CDR3 is TGTGCCAGCAGCTTAATCCCTCTAGACAGGGCAGCAACCTACGAGCAGTACTTC. The complete variable domain, with remaining parts taken from reference TRBV7-2 and TRBJ2-7, reads GAGVSQSPSNKVTEKGKDVELRCDPISGHTALYWYRQSLGQGLEFLIYFQGNSAPDKSGLPSDRFSAERTGGSVSTLTIQRTQQEDSAVYLCASSLIPLDRAATYEQYFGPGTRLTVT.

The rearrangement links TRBV4-1 to TRBJ2-1; either TRBD1 or TRBD2 may fit D (5 bases each). CDR1 is MGHRA, CDR2 YSYEKL, per germline. V lost 8 bases and J 0 bases, leaving 17 bases between the germline ends. The CDR3 contains 16 residues. CDR3 bases: TGCGCCAGCCGGAAGGGGACGCACAGCTCCTACAATGAGCAGTTCTTC. Its protein product is CASRKGTHSSYNEQFF.

The table lists this clonotype with a count of one. V usage is TRBV12-3 or TRBV12-4 and J usage is TRBJ2-7, with D perhaps being TRBD1 or TRBD2 (5 bases each). V shed 4 bases and J shed 7 bases, with 11 bases lying between them. The CDR3 is 12 amino acids. The CDR3 bases are TGTGCCAGCAGTTGGGACGATCGGGAGCAGTACTTC. It encodes CASSWDDREQYF.

This clonotype was counted a few times. The rearrangement uses TRBV12-3 or TRBV12-4 and TRBJ2-2; weak D call: TRBD1 (6 bases). The CDR3 covers 16 residues. V was clipped by 3 bases and J by 0 bases, with 11 bases between them. The CDR3 bases are TGTGCCAGCAGTTTTCCGGCAGGGGCGAACACCGGGGAGCTGTTTTTT. It encodes CASSFPAGANTGELFF.

This clonotype has only a few counts. The V and J genes are TRBV7-9 and TRBJ2-2; D is tentatively TRBD1 or TRBD2 (6 bases each). Trimming took off 5 bases at V and 1 base at J, with 11 bases between the two ends. This CDR3 has 15 residues. Germline-derived CDR1 and CDR2 are SEHNR and FQNEAQ (reference sequence). CDR3 amino acids: CASSMGGQNTGELFF. The CDR3 DNA follows: TGTGCCAGCAGCATGGGGGGACAGAACACCGGGGAGCTGTTTTTT.

In its sample, this clonotype was seen a few times. The rearrangement uses TRBV5-6 and TRBJ2-7, with a possible D match to TRBD2 (7 bases). CDR1 and CDR2 from the germline V gene are SGHDT and YYEEEE. Trimming removed 1 base at V and 3 bases at J, with 11 bases between. CDR3 length: 14 residues. DNA for the CDR3: TGTGCCAGCAGCTTGCGGGGGGCCCGCTACGAGCAGTACTTC. It yields the protein CASSLRGARYEQYF.

This clonotype was seen repeatedly, ten times or more. The V call is TRBV28, the J call TRBJ1-1; tentative D call: TRBD1 (6 bases). Trimming pared 3 bases from V and 2 bases from J, leaving 13 bases between. The CDR3 has 15 amino acids. Germline V gene lookup returns CDR1 MDHEN and CDR2 SYDVKM. The CDR3 loop reads CASSFPTGANTEAFF. The CDR3 DNA is TGTGCCAGCAGTTTCCCGACAGGAGCCAACACTGAAGCTTTCTTT.

This clonotype was recorded many times. The chain is built from TRBV28 and TRBJ2-1; the match to TRBD2 covers 7 bases. Germline V gene data show CDR1 as MDHEN and CDR2 as SYDVKM. CDR3 length equals 16 residues. J gave up 2 bases and V 4 bases, and 8 bases lay outside the gene matches. The CDR3 reads CASSSDLAGAYNEQFF. As DNA, the CDR3 is TGTGCCAGCAGTTCGGATTTGGCGGGGGCCTACAATGAGCAGTTCTTC.

The V and J genes are TRBV27 and TRBJ1-4; 7 bases are shared with TRBD1. Germline lookup yields CDR1 MNHEY and CDR2 SMNVEV (reference sequence). The CDR3 covers 14 residues. V shed 6 bases, J shed 7 bases, and the junction held 8 bases outside the gene matches. CDR3 loop: CASSQQGRGEKLFF. For the CDR3, the DNA is TGTGCCAGCAGCCAACAGGGGAGGGGTGAAAAACTGTTTTTT.

This clonotype was detected only a few times. Here the CDR3 reads CSAPGLANTGELFF. CDR3 coding DNA: TGCAGTGCGCCGGGACTAGCGAACACCGGGGAGCTGTTTTTT. The genes are TRBV20-1 and TRBJ2-2, with 8 bases lining up with TRBD2. The CDR3 has 14 amino acids. CDR1 is DFQATT, CDR2 SNEGSKA, per germline (reference sequence). Trimming at V came to 6 bases and at J to 0 bases, leaving 3 bases not matched to a gene.

This clonotype was found many times. The chain joins TRBV7-2 to TRBJ2-1; D unclear. CDR3 length: 13 amino acids. Germline V gene lookup returns CDR1 SGHTA and CDR2 FQGNSA. The V end lost 0 bases, the J end lost 9 bases, and 9 bases lay between the germline ends. The CDR3 DNA sequence: TGTGCCAGCAGCTTAGCAGGGATGGGTGAGCAGTTCTTC. It encodes CASSLAGMGEQFF.

A word on this clonotype: Given a much more abundant clone one base away, this may be a read error. This chain uses TRBV4-1 with TRBJ1-4; D gene ambiguous. V was trimmed by 8 bases and J by 7 bases, leaving 11 bases between them. CDR3 size: 12 residues. Germline CDR1 MGHRA, CDR2 YSYEKL. CDR3 loop: CASRPRSEKLFF. Here the CDR3 DNA reads TGCGCCAGCCGCCCAAGGAGTGAAAAACTGTTTTTT.

This clonotype has a handful of counts. The chain carries TRBV7-8 and TRBJ2-2; D possibly corresponds to TRBD1 (5 bases). Per germline, CDR1 SGHVS and CDR2 FQNEAQ. Trimming pared 1 base from V and 0 bases from J, leaving 12 bases between. CDR3 size: 17 residues. CDR3 protein: CASSLGGVQANTGELFF. Here the CDR3 DNA reads TGTGCCAGCAGCTTAGGGGGCGTACAGGCGAACACCGGGGAGCTGTTTTTT.

This clonotype has more than one count but fewer than ten. J is TRBJ1-2 and V is TRBV29-1; D remains ambiguous. The V gene's germline CDR1 is SQVTM and CDR2 ANQGSEA. The CDR3 contains 13 residues. V was trimmed by 2 bases and J by 5 bases, leaving 12 bases between them. The CDR3 loop reads CSVEPPRTYGYTF. CDR3 nucleotide sequence: TGCAGCGTTGAACCACCCAGAACATATGGCTACACCTTC.

This clonotype came up many times. The rearrangement links TRBV12-3 or TRBV12-4 to TRBJ2-3; D perhaps matches TRBD2 (6 bases). The CDR3 runs to 14 residues. V was clipped by 5 bases and J by 1 base, with 10 bases between them. In nucleotides, the CDR3 is TGTGCCAGCAGTCCTTCGGGGGGCACAGATACGCAGTATTTT. Translating gives CASSPSGGTDTQYF.

This clonotype was found many times. DNA for the CDR3: TGTGCCAGCAGTGTCACAGATACGCAGTATTTT. This gives the protein CASSVTDTQYF. The chain has TRBV12-3 or TRBV12-4 and TRBJ2-3; no definite D call. The V gene lost 5 bases and the J gene lost 2 bases, with 2 bases spanning the gap. This CDR3 spans 11 amino acids.